The source of this TCR beta chain is a study of early T cells in non-severe SARS-CoV-2 infection. Points from the study as a whole: Clonotype matching in VDJdb favored anti-spike CD8 responses and did not capture private and CD4 specificities.

The CDR3 totals 16 residues. Germline V gene sequence: CDR1 LGHDT, CDR2 YNNKEL (reference sequence). V lost 1 base to trimming and J lost 4 bases; unmatched junction nucleotides: 5. TCRdb reanalysed the 5' RACE reads using MiXCR and keeps one entry per CDR3 protein. This table holds fewer than 40,000 distinct CDR3 sequences, about 7% found once. On this clonotype: Its target is not known.

J is TRBJ2-2 and V is TRBV3-1; 8 bases agree with TRBD1. The TCR sequence derives from an adult who was a healthcare worker with PCR-confirmed SARS-CoV-2 infection or an uninfected control (not recorded which). The material sequenced was whole blood, taken at baseline. CDR3 loop: CASSQAQGAVTGELFF. CDR3 coding DNA: TGTGCCAGCAGCCAAGCCCAGGGGGCAGTCACCGGGGAGCTGTTTTTT. The entire variable domain, with the rest obtained from reference TRBV3-1 and TRBJ2-2, is as follows: DTAVSQTPKYLVTQMGNDKSIKCEQNLGHDTMYWYKQDSKKFLKIMFSYNNKELIINETVPNRFSPKSPDKAHLNLHINSLELGDSAVYFCASSQAQGAVTGELFFGEGSRLTVL.